Reported below is one TCR beta chain. Its antigen remains unknown. This sample stems from a study of T cells in localized non-small cell lung cancer. V shed 3 bases and J shed 1 base, with 9 bases lying between them. Germline lookup yields CDR1 SGHRS and CDR2 YFSETQ. The CDR3 has 14 residues. The method was immunoSEQ multiplex PCR; TCRdb's version includes in-frame clones alone and lacks a portion of them. The sample contains tens of thousands of clones, more than 70% of which appear only once. Overall study findings and caveats: The study detected a median approximately 57 of the top 100 tumor clones in adjacent lung.

This TCR came from a woman aged 40-69 years with stage I squamous cell lung carcinoma. Sample: peripheral blood, taken before any cancer treatment. The genes are TRBV5-1 and TRBJ2-3, with D tentatively TRBD1 or TRBD2 (5 bases each). The CDR3 DNA is TGCGCCAGCAGCTCGGTGGGGGGCACAGATACGCAGTATTTT. This translates into CASSSVGGTDTQYF.